This note documents a single T cell receptor beta chain sequence. The target antigen is unknown. The data derive from a study of PD-1 blockade in classical Hodgkin lymphoma. V dropped 3 bases and J dropped 3 bases, with 8 bases sitting between them. The CDR3 length is 13 residues. The germline V gene has CDR1 MNHEY and CDR2 SMNVEV (reference sequence). As for time point: cycle 4 day 1 (C4D1), after more than 5 weeks of nivolumab. Every single patient, without exception, relapsed after autologous stem cell transplantation, and brentuximab vedotin exposure varied. Purification of CD4+ T cells from thawed PBMCs was performed via magnetic negative selection. Broader study findings: Possible causes of repertoire differences, disease activity or prior therapy, remain undefined. The study found that TCR diversity rose significantly by C4D1 in CD4+ but not CD8+ cells.

The assay was immunoSEQ multiplex PCR, and TCRdb's table has in-frame clones only and misses some. The sample records nearly 20,000 clones, approximately 87% being singletons. This chain joins TRBV27 and TRBJ2-5, with D perhaps TRBD2 (5 bases). This sequence originates from a human donor with classical Hodgkin lymphoma. This material consisted of CD4+ T cells from blood, taken before the fourth cycle of nivolumab. In nucleotides, the CDR3 is TGTGCCAGCAGTTTCCGAGGGAAAGAGACCCAGTACTTC. It yields the protein CASSFRGKETQYF.